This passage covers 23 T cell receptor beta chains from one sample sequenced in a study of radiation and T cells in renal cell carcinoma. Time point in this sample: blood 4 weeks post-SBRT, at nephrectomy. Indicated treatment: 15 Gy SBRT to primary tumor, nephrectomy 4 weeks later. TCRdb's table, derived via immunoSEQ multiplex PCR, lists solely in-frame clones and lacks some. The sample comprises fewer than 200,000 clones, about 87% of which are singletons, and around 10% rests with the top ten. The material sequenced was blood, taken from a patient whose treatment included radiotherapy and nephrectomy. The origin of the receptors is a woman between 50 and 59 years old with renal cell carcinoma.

The DNA of the CDR3 is TGTGCCAGCAGCACCACCGGGACCCCGGAGGGAGATACGCAGTATTTT. Protein: CASSTTGTPEGDTQYF. V usage is TRBV21-1 and J usage is TRBJ2-3; the table names TRBD2, a call not compared with the DNA. TRBV21-1 is a known pseudogene. The CDR3 contains 16 residues.

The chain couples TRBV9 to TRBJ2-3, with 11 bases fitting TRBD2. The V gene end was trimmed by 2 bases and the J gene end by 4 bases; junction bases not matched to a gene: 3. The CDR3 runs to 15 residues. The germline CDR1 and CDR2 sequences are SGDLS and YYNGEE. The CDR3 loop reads CASSVSGGASDTQYF. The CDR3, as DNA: TGTGCCAGCAGCGTTAGCGGGGGGGCCTCAGATACGCAGTATTTT.

This CDR3 reads CASSYGLAGRETQYF. DNA for the CDR3: TGTGCCAGCAGCTACGGACTAGCTGGACGAGAGACCCAGTACTTC. This rearrangement joins TRBV11-3 to TRBJ2-5; 8 nucleotides agree with TRBD2. Looked up from germline, CDR1 is SGHNT and CDR2 is YENEEA. Unmatched junction bases numbered 8, after V lost 4 bases and J lost 4 bases. This CDR3 has 15 residues.

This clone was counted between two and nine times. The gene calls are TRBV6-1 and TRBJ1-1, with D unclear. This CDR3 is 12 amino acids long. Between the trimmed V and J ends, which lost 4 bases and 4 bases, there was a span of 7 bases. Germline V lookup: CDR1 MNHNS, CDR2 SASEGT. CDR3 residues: CASSARPTEAFF. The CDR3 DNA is TGTGCCAGCAGTGCCCGCCCCACTGAAGCTTTCTTT.

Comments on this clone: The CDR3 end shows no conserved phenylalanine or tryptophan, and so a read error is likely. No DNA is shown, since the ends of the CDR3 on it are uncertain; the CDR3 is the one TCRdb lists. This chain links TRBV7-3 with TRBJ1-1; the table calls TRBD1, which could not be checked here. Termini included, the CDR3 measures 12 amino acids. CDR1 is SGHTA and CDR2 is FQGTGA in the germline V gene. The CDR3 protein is CASSSTGQEITL.

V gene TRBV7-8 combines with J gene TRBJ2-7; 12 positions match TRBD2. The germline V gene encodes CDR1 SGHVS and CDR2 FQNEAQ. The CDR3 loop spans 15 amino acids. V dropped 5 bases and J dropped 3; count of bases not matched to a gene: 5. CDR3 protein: CASSPRTSGDYEQYF. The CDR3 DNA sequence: TGTGCCAGCAGCCCACGGACTAGCGGGGACTACGAGCAGTACTTC.

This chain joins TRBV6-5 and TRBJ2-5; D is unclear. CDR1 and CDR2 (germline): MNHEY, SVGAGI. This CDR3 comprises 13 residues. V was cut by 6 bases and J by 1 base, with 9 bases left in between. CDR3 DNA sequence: TGTGCCAGCAGATTGTCTGGCCAAGAGACCCAGTACTTC. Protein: CASRLSGQETQYF.

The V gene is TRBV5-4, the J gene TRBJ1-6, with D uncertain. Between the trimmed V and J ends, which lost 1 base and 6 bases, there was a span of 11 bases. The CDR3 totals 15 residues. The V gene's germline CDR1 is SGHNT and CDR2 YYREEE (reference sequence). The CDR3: CASSLRDTGNSPLHF. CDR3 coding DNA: TGTGCCAGCAGCTTGAGGGATACGGGTAATTCACCCCTCCACTTT.

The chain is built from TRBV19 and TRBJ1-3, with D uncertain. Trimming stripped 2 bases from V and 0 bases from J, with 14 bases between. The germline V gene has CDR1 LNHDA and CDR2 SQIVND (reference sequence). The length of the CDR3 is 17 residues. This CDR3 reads CASSIPAAQISGNTIYF. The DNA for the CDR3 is TGTGCCAGTAGTATACCTGCAGCCCAGATCTCTGGAAACACCATATATTTT. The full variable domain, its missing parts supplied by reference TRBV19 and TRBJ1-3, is DGGITQSPKYLFRKEGQNVTLSCEQNLNHDAMYWYRQDPGQGLRLIYYSQIVNDFQKGDIAEGYSVSREKKESFPLTVTSAQKNPTAFYLCASSIPAAQISGNTIYFGEGSWLTVV.

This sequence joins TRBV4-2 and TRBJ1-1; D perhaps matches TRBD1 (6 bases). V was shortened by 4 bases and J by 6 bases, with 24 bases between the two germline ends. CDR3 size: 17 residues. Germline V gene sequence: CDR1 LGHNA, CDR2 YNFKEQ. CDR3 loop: CASSPYRSQGSVPEAFF. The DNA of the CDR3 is TGTGCCAGCAGCCCCTACCGCTCACAGGGAAGCGTTCCTGAAGCTTTCTTT.

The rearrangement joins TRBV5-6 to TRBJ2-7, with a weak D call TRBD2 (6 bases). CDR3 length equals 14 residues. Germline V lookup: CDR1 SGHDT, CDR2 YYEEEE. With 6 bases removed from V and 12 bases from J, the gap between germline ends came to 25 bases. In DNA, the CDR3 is TGTGCCAGCACCCTCACCCGGGGGAGCCCCTTTCCGTACTTC. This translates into CASTLTRGSPFPYF.

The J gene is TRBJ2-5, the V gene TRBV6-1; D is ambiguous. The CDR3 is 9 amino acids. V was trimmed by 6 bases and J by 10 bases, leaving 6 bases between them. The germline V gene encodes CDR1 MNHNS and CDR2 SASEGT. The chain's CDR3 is CASSRLQYF. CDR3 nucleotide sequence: TGTGCCAGCAGCCGGCTCCAGTACTTC.

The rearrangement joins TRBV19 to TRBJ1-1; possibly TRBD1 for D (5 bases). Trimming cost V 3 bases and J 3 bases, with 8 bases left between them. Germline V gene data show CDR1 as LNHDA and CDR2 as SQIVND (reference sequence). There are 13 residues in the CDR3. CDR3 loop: CASSMRGDTEAFF. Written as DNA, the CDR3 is TGTGCCAGTAGTATGAGGGGCGACACTGAAGCTTTCTTT.

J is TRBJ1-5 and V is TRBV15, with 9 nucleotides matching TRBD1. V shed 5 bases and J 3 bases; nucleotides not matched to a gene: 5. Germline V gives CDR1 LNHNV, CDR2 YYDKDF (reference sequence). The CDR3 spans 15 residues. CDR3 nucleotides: TGTGCCACCAGCCGCCGGACAGGGGCCAATCAGCCCCAGCATTTT. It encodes CATSRRTGANQPQHF.

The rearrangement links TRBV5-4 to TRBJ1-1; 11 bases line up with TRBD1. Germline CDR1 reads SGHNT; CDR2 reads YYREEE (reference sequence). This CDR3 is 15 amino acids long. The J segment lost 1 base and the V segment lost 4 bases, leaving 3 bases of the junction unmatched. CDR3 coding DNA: TGTGCCAGCAGCGGACAGGGGGCGGGGAACACTGAAGCTTTCTTT. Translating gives CASSGQGAGNTEAFF.

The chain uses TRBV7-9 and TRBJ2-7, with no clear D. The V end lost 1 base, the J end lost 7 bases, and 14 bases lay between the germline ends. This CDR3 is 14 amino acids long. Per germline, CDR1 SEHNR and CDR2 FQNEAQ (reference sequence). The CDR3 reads CASSLELESGEQYF. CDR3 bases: TGTGCCAGCAGCTTAGAATTGGAGTCTGGGGAGCAGTACTTC.

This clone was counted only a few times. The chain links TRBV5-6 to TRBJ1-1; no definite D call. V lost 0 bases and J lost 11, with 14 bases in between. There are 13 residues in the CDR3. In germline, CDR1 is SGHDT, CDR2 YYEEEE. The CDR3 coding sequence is TGTGCCAGCAGCTTGGAACGGTCTGGGTTGGCTTTCTTT. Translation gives CASSLERSGLAFF.

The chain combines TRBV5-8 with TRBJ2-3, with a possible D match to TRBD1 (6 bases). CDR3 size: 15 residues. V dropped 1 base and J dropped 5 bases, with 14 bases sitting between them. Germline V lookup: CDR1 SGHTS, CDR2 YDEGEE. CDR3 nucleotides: TGTGCCAGCAGCTTGTTAAGGGGGAGAGGAGATACGCAGTATTTT. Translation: CASSLLRGRGDTQYF.

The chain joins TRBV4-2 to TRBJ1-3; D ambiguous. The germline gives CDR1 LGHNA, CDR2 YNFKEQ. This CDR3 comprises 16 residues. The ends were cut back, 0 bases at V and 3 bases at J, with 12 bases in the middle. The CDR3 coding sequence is TGTGCCAGCAGCCAAGACAGGCGAACCCGTGGAAACACCATATATTTT. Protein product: CASSQDRRTRGNTIYF.

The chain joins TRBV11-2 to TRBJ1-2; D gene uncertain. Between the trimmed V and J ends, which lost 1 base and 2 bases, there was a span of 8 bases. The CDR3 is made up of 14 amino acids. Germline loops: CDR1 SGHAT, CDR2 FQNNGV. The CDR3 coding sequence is TGTGCCAGCAGCTTAGGGGTAGCCAACTATGGCTACACCTTC. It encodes CASSLGVANYGYTF.

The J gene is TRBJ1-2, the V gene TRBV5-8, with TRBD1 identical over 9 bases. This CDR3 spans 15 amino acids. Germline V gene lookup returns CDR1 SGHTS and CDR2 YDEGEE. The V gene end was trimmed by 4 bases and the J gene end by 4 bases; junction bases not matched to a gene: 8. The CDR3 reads CASSTNRGRIYGYTF. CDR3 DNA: TGTGCCAGCAGCACGAACAGGGGGCGCATCTATGGCTACACCTTC.

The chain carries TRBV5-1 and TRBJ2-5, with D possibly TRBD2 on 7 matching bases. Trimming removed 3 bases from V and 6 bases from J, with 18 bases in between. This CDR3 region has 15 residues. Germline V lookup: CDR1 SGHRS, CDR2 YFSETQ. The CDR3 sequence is CASSSREGGAKTQYF. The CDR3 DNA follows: TGCGCCAGCAGCTCCCGAGAGGGGGGGGCGAAGACCCAGTACTTC.

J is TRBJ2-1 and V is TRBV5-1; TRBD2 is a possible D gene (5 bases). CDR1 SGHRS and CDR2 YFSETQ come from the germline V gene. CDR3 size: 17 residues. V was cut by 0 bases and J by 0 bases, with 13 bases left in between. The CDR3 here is CASSLEAGTGSYNEQFF. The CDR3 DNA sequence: TGCGCCAGCAGCTTGGAGGCGGGTACCGGCTCCTACAATGAGCAGTTCTTC.